This T cell receptor beta chain was captured in a study of blood T cells in healthy people across ages. On the study more broadly: Roughly one uniquely barcoded beta molecule per two T cells was captured.

The length of the CDR3 is 17 residues. The V end lost 0 bases, the J end lost 4 bases, and 19 bases lay between the germline ends. Germline CDR1 is MNHEY and CDR2 is SVGAGI. Primed by a sample-barcoded 5' primer and a J-beta primer mix, a second PCR proceeded for roughly 6 to 12 cycles. TCRdb re-derived calls from the 5' RACE reads in MiXCR, one entry per CDR3 protein. The sample lists around 870,000 distinct CDR3 sequences, around 26% occurring once. The receptor was isolated from a woman over 75 in good health. Sequencing input: blood. This chain uses TRBV6-5 with TRBJ2-7; tentatively, D is TRBD1 (6 bases). CDR3 residues: CASSYSSAQGSFYEQYF. The CDR3 DNA reads TGTGCCAGCAGTTACTCGTCGGCCCAGGGGTCTTTTTACGAGCAGTACTTC.